The subject of this entry is one T cell receptor (beta chain). Germline-derived CDR1 and CDR2 are SGHKS and YYEKEE (reference sequence). The CDR3 runs to 14 residues. V lost 1 base and J 4 bases, leaving 8 bases between the germline ends. This specimen comes from a study of blood T cell repertoires in COVID-19. The protocol was immunoSEQ multiplex PCR, while the TCRdb copy is restricted to in-frame clones and leaves out a portion. The sample consists of around 190,000 clones, around 90% of them appearing once. The source of this sequence is a human donor in a cohort sampled during active COVID-19. The chain employs TRBV5-5 and TRBJ1-4, with unresolved D. Sequenced material: peripheral blood. This CDR3 reads CASSLTGGNEKLFF. CDR3 nucleotides: TGTGCCAGCAGCTTGACGGGTGGTAATGAAAAACTGTTTTTT.